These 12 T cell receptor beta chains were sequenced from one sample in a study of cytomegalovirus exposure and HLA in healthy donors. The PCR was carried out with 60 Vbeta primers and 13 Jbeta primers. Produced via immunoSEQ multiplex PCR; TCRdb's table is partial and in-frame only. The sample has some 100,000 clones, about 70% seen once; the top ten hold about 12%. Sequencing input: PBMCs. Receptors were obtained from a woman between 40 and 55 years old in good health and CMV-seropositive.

The CDR3 loop reads CASRYLTGLVDEQYF. The CDR3, as DNA: TGTGCCAGCCGCTACCTGACAGGGTTGGTGGATGAGCAGTACTTC. The gene calls are TRBV27 and TRBJ2-7; TRBD1 agrees at 7 bases. Germline lookup yields CDR1 MNHEY and CDR2 SMNVEV (reference sequence). The CDR3 has 15 residues. Trimming took 8 bases from V and 7 from J; bases not matched to a gene: 17.

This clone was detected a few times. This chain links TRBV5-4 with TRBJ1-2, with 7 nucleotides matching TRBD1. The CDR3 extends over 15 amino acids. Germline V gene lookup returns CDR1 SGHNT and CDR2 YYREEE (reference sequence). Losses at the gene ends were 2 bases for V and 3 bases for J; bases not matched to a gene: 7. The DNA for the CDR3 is TGTGCCAGCAGCTTAAAGAGACAGGGACACTATGGCTACACCTTC. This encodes CASSLKRQGHYGYTF.

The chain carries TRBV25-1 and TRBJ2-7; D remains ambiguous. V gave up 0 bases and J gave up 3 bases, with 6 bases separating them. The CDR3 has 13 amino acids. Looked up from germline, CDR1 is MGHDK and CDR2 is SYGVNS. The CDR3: CASSEYVLYEQYF. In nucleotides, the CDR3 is TGTGCCAGCAGTGAATACGTACTCTACGAGCAGTACTTC.

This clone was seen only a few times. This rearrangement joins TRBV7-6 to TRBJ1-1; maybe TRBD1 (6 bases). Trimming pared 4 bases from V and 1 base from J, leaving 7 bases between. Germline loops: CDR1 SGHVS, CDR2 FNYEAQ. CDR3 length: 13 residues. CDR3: CASSSQGNTEAFF. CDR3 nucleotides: TGTGCCAGCAGCTCACAGGGGAACACTGAAGCTTTCTTT.

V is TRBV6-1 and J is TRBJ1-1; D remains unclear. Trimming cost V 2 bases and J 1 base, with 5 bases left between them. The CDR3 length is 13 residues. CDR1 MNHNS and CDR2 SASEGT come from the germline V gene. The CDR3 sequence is CASSEYRNTEAFF. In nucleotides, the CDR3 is TGTGCCAGCAGTGAATATCGGAACACTGAAGCTTTCTTT.

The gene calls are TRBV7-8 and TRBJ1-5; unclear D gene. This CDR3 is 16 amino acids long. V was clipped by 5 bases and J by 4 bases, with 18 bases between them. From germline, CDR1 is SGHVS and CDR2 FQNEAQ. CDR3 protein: CASSARPEGRNQPQHF. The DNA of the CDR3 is TGTGCCAGCAGCGCCCGTCCGGAGGGTAGAAATCAGCCCCAGCATTTT.

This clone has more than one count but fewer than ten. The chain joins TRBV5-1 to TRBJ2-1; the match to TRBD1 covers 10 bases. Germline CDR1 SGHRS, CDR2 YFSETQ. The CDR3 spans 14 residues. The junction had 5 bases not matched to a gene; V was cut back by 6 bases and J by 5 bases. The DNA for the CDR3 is TGCGCCAGCACACGGACAGGGGGTAACAATGAGCAGTTCTTC. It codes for CASTRTGGNNEQFF.

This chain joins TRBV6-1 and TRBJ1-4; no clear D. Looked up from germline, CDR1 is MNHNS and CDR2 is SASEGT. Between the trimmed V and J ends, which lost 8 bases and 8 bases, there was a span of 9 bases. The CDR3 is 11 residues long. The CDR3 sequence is CASRRAEKLFF. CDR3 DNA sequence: TGTGCCAGCCGGAGGGCCGAAAAACTGTTTTTT.

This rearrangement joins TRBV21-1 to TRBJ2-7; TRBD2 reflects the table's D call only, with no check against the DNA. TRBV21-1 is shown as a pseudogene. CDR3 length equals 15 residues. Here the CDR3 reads CASRLEDTGGYEQYF. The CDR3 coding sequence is TGTGCCAGCAGACTGGAGGACACGGGAGGCTACGAGCAGTACTTC.

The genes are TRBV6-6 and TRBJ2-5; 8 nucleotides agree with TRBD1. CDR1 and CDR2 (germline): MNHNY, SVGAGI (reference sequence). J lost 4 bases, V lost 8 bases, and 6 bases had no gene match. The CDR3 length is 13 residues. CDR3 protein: CASRSTGGETQYF. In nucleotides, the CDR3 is TGTGCCAGCCGCTCAACAGGGGGAGAGACCCAGTACTTC.

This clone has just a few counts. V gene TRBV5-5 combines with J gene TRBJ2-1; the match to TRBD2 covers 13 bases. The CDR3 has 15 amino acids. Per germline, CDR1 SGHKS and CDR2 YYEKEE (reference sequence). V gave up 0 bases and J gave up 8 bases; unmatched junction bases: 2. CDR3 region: CASSLVLAGGYEQFF. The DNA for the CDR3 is TGTGCCAGCAGCTTGGTACTAGCGGGGGGGTATGAGCAGTTCTTC.

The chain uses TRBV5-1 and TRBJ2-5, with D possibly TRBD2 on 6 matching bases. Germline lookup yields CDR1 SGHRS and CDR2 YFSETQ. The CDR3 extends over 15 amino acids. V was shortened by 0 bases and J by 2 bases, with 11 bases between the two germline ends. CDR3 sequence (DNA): TGCGCCAGCAGCTTGGCGACTAGAAAACAAGAGACCCAGTACTTC. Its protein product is CASSLATRKQETQYF.